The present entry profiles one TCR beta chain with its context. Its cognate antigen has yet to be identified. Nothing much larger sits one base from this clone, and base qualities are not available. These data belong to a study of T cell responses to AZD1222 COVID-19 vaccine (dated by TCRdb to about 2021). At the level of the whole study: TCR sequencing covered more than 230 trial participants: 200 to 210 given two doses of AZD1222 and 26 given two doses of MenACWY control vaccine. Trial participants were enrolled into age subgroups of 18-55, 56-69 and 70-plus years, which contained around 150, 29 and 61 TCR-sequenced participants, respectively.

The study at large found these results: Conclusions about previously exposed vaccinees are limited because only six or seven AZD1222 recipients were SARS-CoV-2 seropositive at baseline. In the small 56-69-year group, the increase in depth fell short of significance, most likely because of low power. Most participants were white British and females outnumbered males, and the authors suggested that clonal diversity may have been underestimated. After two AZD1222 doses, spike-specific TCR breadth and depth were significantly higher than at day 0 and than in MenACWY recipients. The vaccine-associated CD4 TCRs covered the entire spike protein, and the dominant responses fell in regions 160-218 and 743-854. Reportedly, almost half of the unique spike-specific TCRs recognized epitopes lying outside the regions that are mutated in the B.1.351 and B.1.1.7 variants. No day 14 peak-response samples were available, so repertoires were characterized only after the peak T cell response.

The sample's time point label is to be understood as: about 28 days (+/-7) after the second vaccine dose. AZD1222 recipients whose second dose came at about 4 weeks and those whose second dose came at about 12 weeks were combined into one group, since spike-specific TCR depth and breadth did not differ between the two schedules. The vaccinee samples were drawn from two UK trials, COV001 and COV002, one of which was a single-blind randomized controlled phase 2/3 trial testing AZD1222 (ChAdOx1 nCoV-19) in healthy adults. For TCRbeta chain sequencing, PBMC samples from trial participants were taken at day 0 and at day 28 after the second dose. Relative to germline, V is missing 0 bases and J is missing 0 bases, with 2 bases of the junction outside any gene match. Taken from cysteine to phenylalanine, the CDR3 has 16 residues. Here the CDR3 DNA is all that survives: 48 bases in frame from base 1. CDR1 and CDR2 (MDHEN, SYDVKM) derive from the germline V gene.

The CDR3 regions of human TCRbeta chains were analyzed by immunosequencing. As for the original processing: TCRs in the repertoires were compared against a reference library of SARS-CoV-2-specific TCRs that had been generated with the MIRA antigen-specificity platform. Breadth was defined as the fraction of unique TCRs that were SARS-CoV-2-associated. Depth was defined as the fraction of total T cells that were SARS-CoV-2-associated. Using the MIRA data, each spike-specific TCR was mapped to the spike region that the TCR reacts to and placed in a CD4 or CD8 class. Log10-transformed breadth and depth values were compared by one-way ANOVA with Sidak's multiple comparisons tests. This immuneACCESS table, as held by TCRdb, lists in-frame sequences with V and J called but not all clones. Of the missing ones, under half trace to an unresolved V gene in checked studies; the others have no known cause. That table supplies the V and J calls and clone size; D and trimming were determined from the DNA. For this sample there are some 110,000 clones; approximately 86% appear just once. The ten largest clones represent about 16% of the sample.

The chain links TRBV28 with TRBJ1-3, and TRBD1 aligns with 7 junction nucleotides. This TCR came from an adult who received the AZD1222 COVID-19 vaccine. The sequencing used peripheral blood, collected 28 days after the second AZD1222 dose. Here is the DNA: TGTGCCAGCAGTTTATGGACAGGGAGCTCTGGAAACACCATATATTTT. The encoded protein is CASSLWTGSSGNTIYF.